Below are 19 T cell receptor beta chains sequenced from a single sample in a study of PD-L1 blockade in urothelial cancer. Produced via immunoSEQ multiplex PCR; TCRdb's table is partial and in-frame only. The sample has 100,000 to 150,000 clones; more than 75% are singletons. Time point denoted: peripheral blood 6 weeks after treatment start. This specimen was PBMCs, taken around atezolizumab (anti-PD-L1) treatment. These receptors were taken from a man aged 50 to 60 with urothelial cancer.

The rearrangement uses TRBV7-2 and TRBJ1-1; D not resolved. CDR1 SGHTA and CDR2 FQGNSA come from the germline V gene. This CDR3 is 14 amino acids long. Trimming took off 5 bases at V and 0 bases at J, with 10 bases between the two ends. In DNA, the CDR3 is TGTGCCAGCAGCCGATCCAACTTGAACACTGAAGCTTTCTTT. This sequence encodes CASSRSNLNTEAFF.

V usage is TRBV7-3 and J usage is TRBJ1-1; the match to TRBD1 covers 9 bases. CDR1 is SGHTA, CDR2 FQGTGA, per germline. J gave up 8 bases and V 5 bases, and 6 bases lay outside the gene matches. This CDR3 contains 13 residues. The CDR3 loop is CASSRTGVKEAFF. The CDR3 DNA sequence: TGTGCCAGCAGCCGGACAGGGGTGAAAGAAGCTTTCTTT.

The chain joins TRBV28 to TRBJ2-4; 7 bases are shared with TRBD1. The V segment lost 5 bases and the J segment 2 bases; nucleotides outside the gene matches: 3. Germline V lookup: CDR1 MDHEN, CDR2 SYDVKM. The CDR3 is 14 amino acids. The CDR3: CASSPGGSKNIQYF. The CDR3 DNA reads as TGTGCCAGCAGTCCAGGGGGATCCAAAAACATTCAGTACTTC.

The CDR3 coding sequence is TGTGCCAGCAGCGTCGGGTCTAACTATGGCTACACCTTC. Protein sequence: CASSVGSNYGYTF. V is TRBV11-2 and J is TRBJ1-2; D uncertain. CDR1 SGHAT and CDR2 FQNNGV come from the germline V gene. This CDR3 comprises 13 residues. V was trimmed by 5 bases and J by 0 bases, leaving 7 bases between them.

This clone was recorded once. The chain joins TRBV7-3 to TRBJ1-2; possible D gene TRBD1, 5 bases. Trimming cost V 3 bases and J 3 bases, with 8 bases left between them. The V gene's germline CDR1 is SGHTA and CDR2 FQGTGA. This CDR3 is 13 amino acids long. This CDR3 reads CASSLGGDYGYTF. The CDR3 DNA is TGTGCCAGCAGCTTGGGGGGGGACTATGGCTACACCTTC.

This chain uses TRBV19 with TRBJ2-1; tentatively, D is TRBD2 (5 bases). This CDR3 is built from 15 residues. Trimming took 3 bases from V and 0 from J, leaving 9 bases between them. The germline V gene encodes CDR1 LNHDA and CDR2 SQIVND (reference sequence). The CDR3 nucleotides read TGTGCCAGTAGTATCGGGAAGAGCTCCTACAATGAGCAGTTCTTC. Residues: CASSIGKSSYNEQFF.

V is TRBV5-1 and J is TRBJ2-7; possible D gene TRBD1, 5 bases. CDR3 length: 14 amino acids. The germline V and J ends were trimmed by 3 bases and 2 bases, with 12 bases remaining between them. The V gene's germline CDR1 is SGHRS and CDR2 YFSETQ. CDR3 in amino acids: CASSSDTGAYEQYF. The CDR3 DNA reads TGCGCCAGCAGCTCAGACACAGGAGCCTACGAGCAGTACTTC.

CDR3 protein: CASSRTTNSPLHF. CDR3 bases: TGTGCCAGCAGCCGGACTACTAATTCACCCCTCCACTTT. The chain recombines TRBV7-3 with TRBJ1-6; D remains unclear. With 5 bases removed from V and 6 bases from J, the gap between germline ends came to 8 bases. This CDR3 is built from 13 residues. CDR1 SGHTA and CDR2 FQGTGA come from the germline V gene.

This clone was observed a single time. The CDR3 DNA follows: TGCGCCAGCAGCTCCTCCCTTCAAGAGACCCAGTACTTC. Translating it yields CASSSSLQETQYF. The chain employs TRBV5-1 and TRBJ2-5; D gene uncertain. The germline CDR1 and CDR2 sequences are SGHRS and YFSETQ. The V end was cut by 3 bases, the J end by 2 bases, with 8 bases between. This CDR3 contains 13 residues.

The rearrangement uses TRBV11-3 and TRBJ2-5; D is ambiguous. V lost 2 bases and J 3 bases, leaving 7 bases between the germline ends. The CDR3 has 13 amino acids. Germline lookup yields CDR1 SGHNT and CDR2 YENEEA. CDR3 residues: CASSLRGEETQYF. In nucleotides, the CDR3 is TGTGCCAGCAGCTTACGCGGAGAAGAGACCCAGTACTTC.

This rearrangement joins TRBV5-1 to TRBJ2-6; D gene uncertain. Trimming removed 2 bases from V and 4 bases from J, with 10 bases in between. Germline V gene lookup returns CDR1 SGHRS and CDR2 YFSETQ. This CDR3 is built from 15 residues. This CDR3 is CASSLLLGGANVLTF. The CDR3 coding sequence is TGCGCCAGCAGCTTATTGCTTGGCGGGGCCAACGTCCTGACTTTC.

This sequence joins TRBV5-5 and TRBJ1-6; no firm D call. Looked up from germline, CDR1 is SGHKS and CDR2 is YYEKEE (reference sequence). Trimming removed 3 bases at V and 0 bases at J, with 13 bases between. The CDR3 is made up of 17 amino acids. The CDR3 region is CASSWAGQSSYNSPLHF. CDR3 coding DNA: TGTGCCAGCAGCTGGGCTGGGCAGAGCTCCTATAATTCACCCCTCCACTTT.

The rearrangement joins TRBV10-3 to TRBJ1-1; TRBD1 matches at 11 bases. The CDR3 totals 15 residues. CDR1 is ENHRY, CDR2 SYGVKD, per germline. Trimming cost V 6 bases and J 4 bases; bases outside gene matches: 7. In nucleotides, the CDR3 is TGTGCCATCAGCCATGGGACAGGGGGTTTCACTGAAGCTTTCTTT. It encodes CAISHGTGGFTEAFF.

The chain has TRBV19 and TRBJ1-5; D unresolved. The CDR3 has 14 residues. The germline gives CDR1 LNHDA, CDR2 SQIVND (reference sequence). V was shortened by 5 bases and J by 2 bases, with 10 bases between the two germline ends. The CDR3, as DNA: TGTGCCAGTAGTTTCGGGGTTGGCAATCAGCCCCAGCATTTT. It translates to CASSFGVGNQPQHF.

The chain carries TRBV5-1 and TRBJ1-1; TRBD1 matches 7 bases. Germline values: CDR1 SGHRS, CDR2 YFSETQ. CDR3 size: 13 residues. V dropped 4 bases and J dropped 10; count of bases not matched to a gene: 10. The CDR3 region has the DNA TGCGCCAGCAGCCCGACAGGGCTCCCCGGAGCTTTCTTT. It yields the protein CASSPTGLPGAFF.

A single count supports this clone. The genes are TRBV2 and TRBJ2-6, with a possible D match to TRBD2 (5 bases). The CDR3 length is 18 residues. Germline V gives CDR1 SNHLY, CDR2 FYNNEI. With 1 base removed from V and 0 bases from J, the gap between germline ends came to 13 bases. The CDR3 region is CASSEERPDLSGANVLTF. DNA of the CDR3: TGTGCCAGCAGTGAAGAGCGGCCTGACCTCTCTGGGGCCAACGTCCTGACTTTC.

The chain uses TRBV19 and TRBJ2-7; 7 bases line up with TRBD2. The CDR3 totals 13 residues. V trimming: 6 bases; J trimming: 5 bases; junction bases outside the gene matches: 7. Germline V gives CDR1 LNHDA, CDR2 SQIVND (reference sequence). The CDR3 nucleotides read TGTGCCAGTAGCCCCGGCGGGGGACACGAGCAGTACTTC. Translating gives CASSPGGGHEQYF.

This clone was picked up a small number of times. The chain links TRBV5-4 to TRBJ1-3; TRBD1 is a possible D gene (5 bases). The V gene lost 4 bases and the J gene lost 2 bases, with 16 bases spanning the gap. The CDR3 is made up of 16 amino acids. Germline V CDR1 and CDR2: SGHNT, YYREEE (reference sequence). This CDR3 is CASSPTGTGAGNTIYF. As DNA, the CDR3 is TGTGCCAGCAGCCCCACCGGCACGGGGGCTGGAAACACCATATATTTT.

For the CDR3, the DNA is TGTGCCAGCAGTTTCCGGGATCTAGAGACCCAGTACTTC. It encodes CASSFRDLETQYF. The genes are TRBV27 and TRBJ2-5; possible D gene TRBD2, 5 bases. CDR3 size: 13 residues. Germline V lookup: CDR1 MNHEY, CDR2 SMNVEV (reference sequence). V was clipped by 3 bases and J by 4 bases, with 9 bases between them.